A selection of T cell receptor beta chains follows, all from one sample in a study of beta chain features in type 1 diabetes. Assay used: immunoSEQ multiplex PCR; TCRdb lists only in-frame clones, some missing. Among 500,000 to 650,000 clones, 9.5% to 15% were seen once, and the ten largest hold more than 0.1%. Sequencing was carried out using naive CD4+ T cells from blood. These TCRs come from a man under 40 with type 1 diabetes. Both conserved end residues are part of each CDR3. A D gene is named only where the DNA matches it firmly. The size of a clone is reported for some rows only, either as once, few or many, or as a class for expanded clones.

D: -
size: -
V: TRBV7-9
J: TRBJ2-7
CDR3: CASSLEQGVHYEQYF
DNA: TGTGCCAGCAGCTTAGAACAAGGAGTTCATTACGAGCAGTACTTC

D: -
size: few
V: TRBV4-2
J: TRBJ2-5
CDR3: CASSPQGGPKETQYF
DNA: TGTGCCAGCAGCCCACAGGGGGGGCCTAAAGAGACCCAGTACTTC

D: -
size: -
V: TRBV7-9
J: TRBJ2-1
CDR3: CASSPRTGRGMEPYNEQFF
DNA: TGTGCCAGCAGTCCGAGAACGGGAAGGGGAATGGAGCCCTACAATGAGCAGTTCTTC

D: -
size: few
V: TRBV5-1
J: TRBJ1-6
CDR3: CASSFPTLDSPLHF
DNA: TGCGCCAGCAGCTTTCCAACCCTCGATTCACCCCTCCACTTT

D: -
size: -
V: TRBV9
J: TRBJ2-1
CDR3: CASSAGWGRNNEQFF
DNA: TGTGCCAGCAGCGCCGGTTGGGGACGGAACAATGAGCAGTTCTTC

D: TRBD2
size: -
V: TRBV4-3
J: TRBJ2-7
CDR3: CASSPRGVSYEQYF
DNA: TGCGCCAGCAGCCCTCGGGGGGTCTCCTACGAGCAGTACTTC

D: -
size: few
V: TRBV7-9
J: TRBJ1-2
CDR3: CASSLGQGSGYTF
DNA: TGTGCCAGCAGCTTAGGCCAGGGGAGTGGCTACACCTTC

D: TRBD1
size: few
V: TRBV29-1
J: TRBJ1-1
CDR3: CSVQGQRNTEAFF
DNA: TGCAGCGTCCAGGGACAGCGGAACACTGAAGCTTTCTTT

D: -
size: -
V: TRBV10-3
J: TRBJ2-1
CDR3: CAISTLGGDNEQFF
DNA: TGTGCCATCAGCACCCTAGGGGGGGACAATGAGCAGTTCTTC

D: -
size: few
V: TRBV7-3
J: TRBJ1-1
CDR3: CASSLVEGRNTEAFF
DNA: TGTGCCAGCAGCTTAGTAGAGGGCCGGAACACTGAAGCTTTCTTT

D: -
size: few
V: TRBV19
J: TRBJ2-2
CDR3: CASSIRQVNTGELFF
DNA: TGTGCCAGTAGTATTCGACAGGTTAACACCGGGGAGCTGTTTTTT

D: TRBD2
size: -
V: TRBV7-2
J: TRBJ2-3
CDR3: CASSYSGAGTDTQYF
DNA: TGTGCCAGCAGCTATAGCGGGGCAGGTACAGATACGCAGTATTTT

D: -
size: few
V: TRBV30
J: TRBJ2-1
CDR3: CAWSPLPFGGQYNEQFF
DNA: TGTGCCTGGAGTCCTCTCCCGTTCGGCGGGCAGTACAATGAGCAGTTCTTC

D: -
size: few
V: TRBV10-3
J: TRBJ1-5
CDR3: CAISGGIQRNQPQHF
DNA: TGTGCCATCAGTGGGGGTATCCAAAGGAATCAGCCCCAGCATTTT

D: TRBD2
size: -
V: TRBV28
J: TRBJ2-7
CDR3: CASSFQLAAYEQYF
DNA: TGTGCCAGCAGTTTCCAGCTAGCGGCCTACGAGCAGTACTTC

D: TRBD1
size: few
V: TRBV2
J: TRBJ2-2
CDR3: CASSVGGASGELFF
DNA: TGTGCCAGCAGTGTAGGGGGCGCGTCCGGGGAGCTGTTTTTT

D: TRBD1
size: -
V: TRBV27
J: TRBJ2-3
CDR3: CASRATGGYPTDTQYF
DNA: TGTGCCAGCAGAGCGACAGGGGGGTATCCCACAGATACGCAGTATTTT

D: TRBD1
size: -
V: TRBV11-2
J: TRBJ2-3
CDR3: CASSLDRVGDTQYF
DNA: TGTGCCAGCAGCCTCGACAGGGTAGGGGATACGCAGTATTTT

D: -
size: few
V: TRBV6-5
J: TRBJ2-6
CDR3: CASSYGRASGANVLTF
DNA: TGTGCCAGCAGTTACGGACGGGCCTCTGGGGCCAACGTCCTGACTTTC

D: -
size: -
V: TRBV7-2
J: TRBJ2-7
CDR3: CASSLPLDPYEQYF
DNA: TGTGCCAGCAGCCTACCGTTAGACCCCTACGAGCAGTACTTC

D: -
size: -
V: TRBV19
J: TRBJ2-7
CDR3: CASSIRIPPYEQYF
DNA: TGTGCCAGTAGTATTAGGATCCCGCCCTACGAGCAGTACTTC

D: -
size: -
V: TRBV9
J: TRBJ1-3
CDR3: CASSGRAAGNTIYF
DNA: TGTGCCAGCAGCGGCAGGGCGGCTGGAAACACCATATATTTT

D: TRBD1
size: few
V: TRBV18
J: TRBJ1-2
CDR3: CASSPLGTGNNYGYTF
DNA: TGTGCCAGCTCACCCCTCGGGACAGGGAATAACTATGGCTACACCTTC

D: -
size: -
V: TRBV5-4
J: TRBJ1-6
CDR3: CASSPGDISSPLHF
DNA: TGTGCCAGCAGCCCCGGGGACATTTCTTCACCCCTCCACTTT

D: -
size: -
V: TRBV6-5
J: TRBJ1-1
CDR3: CASSYQTNTEAFF
DNA: TGTGCCAGCAGTTACCAGACAAACACTGAAGCTTTCTTC

D: -
size: -
V: TRBV11-2
J: TRBJ1-4
CDR3: CASTAYSRTNEKLFF
DNA: TGTGCCAGCACGGCGTACAGTAGAACTAATGAAAAACTGTTTTTT

D: -
size: few
V: TRBV9
J: TRBJ2-1
CDR3: CASSEVGISEQFF
DNA: TGTGCCAGCAGCGAGGTAGGGATCAGTGAGCAGTTCTTC

D: TRBD1
size: -
V: TRBV18
J: TRBJ2-7
CDR3: CASSLETGDEQYF
DNA: TGTGCCAGCTCACTCGAGACAGGGGACGAGCAGTACTTC

D: -
size: few
V: TRBV29-1
J: TRBJ2-3
CDR3: CSVGGGAGDTQYF
DNA: TGCAGCGTTGGAGGGGGGGCAGGAGATACGCAGTATTTT

D: -
size: few
V: TRBV2
J: TRBJ2-1
CDR3: CASRQLYNEQFF
DNA: TGTGCCAGCAGGCAACTATACAATGAGCAGTTCTTC

D: -
size: -
V: TRBV14
J: TRBJ2-7
CDR3: CASSQFRRDTLYEQYF
DNA: TGTGCCAGCAGCCAATTTAGGCGGGACACTCTCTACGAGCAGTACTTC

D: -
size: -
V: TRBV4-3
J: TRBJ2-1
CDR3: CASSQESTPLGEQFF
DNA: TGCGCCAGCAGCCAGGAGTCGACTCCTTTAGGTGAGCAGTTCTTC

D: -
size: many
V: TRBV7-9
J: TRBJ2-3
CDR3: CASSLGRDSYRRGDTQYF
DNA: TGTGCCAGCAGCTTAGGGCGGGACTCCTACCGCCGGGGAGATACGCAGTATTTT

D: TRBD1
size: -
V: TRBV5-1
J: TRBJ1-6
CDR3: CASSLAEGTGYSPLHF
DNA: TGCGCCAGCAGCTTGGCCGAAGGGACAGGGTATTCACCCCTCCACTTT

D: -
size: -
V: TRBV19
J: TRBJ2-5
CDR3: CASSQGSQETQYF
DNA: TGTGCCAGTTCTCAGGGCTCCCAAGAGACCCAGTACTTC

D: TRBD1
size: -
V: TRBV27
J: TRBJ2-7
CDR3: CASSFTGGSYEQYF
DNA: TGTGCCAGCAGTTTCACAGGGGGCTCCTACGAGCAGTACTTC

D: TRBD1
size: few
V: TRBV7-2
J: TRBJ2-1
CDR3: CASSADRGPYNEQFF
DNA: TGTGCCAGCAGCGCCGACAGGGGCCCATACAATGAGCAGTTCTTC